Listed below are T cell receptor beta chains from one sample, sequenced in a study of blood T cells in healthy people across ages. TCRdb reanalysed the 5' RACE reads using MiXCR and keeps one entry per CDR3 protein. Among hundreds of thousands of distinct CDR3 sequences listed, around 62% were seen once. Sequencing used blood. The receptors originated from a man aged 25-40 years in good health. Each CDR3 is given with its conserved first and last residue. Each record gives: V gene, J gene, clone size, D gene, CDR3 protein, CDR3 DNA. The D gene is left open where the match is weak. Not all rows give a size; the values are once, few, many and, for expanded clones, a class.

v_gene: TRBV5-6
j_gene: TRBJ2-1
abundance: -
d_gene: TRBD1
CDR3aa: CASRFYDRENEQFF
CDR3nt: TGTGCCAGCAGGTTTTACGACAGGGAAAATGAGCAGTTCTTC

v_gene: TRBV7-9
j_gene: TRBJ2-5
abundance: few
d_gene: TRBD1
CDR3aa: CASSLPVGTAYQETQYF
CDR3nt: TGTGCCAGCAGCTTACCCGTGGGGACAGCGTACCAAGAGACCCAGTACTTC

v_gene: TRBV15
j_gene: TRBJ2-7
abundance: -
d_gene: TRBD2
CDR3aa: CATSRRAGGDYEQYF
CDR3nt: TGTGCCACCAGCAGACGAGCGGGGGGTGACTACGAGCAGTACTTC

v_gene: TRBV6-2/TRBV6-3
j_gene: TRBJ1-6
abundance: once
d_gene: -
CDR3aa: CASSHGEKHSYNSPLHF
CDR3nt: TGTGCCAGCAGCCACGGGGAGAAGCACTCCTATAATTCACCCCTCCACTTT

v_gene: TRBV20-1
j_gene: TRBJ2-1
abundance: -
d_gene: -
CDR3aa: CSARDHRAVYNEQFF
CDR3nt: TGCAGTGCTAGAGATCACCGAGCGGTGTACAATGAGCAGTTCTTC

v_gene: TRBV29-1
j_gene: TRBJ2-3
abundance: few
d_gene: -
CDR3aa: CSVPIGSTDTQYF
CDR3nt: TGCAGCGTTCCCATAGGGAGCACAGATACGCAGTATTTT

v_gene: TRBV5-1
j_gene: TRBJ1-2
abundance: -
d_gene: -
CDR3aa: CASGQERGSGYTF
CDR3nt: TGCGCCAGCGGCCAAGAAAGGGGGAGCGGCTACACCTTC

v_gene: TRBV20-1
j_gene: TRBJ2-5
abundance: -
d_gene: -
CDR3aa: CSALSSAETQYF
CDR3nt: TGCAGTGCTCTGAGTAGCGCGGAGACCCAGTACTTC

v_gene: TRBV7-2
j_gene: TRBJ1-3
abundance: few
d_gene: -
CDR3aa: CASSSGAGTIYF
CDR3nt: TGTGCCAGCAGCTCAGGGGCCGGCACCATATATTTT

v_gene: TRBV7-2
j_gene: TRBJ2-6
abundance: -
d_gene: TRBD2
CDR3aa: CASSLGSGASGANVLTF
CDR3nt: TGTGCCAGCAGCTTAGGGAGCGGGGCCTCTGGGGCCAACGTCCTGACTTTC

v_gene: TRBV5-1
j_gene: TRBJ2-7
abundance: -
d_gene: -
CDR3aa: CASSLAEGLGEQYF
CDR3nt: TGCGCCAGCAGCTTGGCGGAGGGCCTCGGGGAGCAGTACTTC

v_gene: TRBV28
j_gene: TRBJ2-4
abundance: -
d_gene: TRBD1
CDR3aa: CASSPTWTGGWDIQYF
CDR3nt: TGTGCCAGCAGTCCTACTTGGACAGGGGGCTGGGACATTCAGTACTTC

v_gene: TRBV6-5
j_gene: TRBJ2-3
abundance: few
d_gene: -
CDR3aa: CASSYGGGTDTQYF
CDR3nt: TGTGCCAGCAGTTACGGTGGGGGCACAGATACGCAGTATTTT

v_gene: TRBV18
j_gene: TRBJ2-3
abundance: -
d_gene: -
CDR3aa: CASSREAFVTDTQYF
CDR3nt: TGTGCCAGCTCACGGGAGGCTTTTGTCACAGATACGCAGTATTTT

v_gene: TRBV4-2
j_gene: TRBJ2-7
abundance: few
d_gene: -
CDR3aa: CASSQVTSYEQYF
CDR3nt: TGTGCCAGCAGCCAGGTTACAAGTTACGAGCAGTACTTC

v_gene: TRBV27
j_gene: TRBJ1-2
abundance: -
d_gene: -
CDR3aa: CASSSERGYGYTF
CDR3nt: TGTGCCAGCAGTTCGGAGAGGGGATATGGCTACACCTTC

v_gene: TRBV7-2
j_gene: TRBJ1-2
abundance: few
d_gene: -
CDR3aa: CASSDPDGSGYGYTF
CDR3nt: TGTGCCAGCAGCGACCCGGACGGTTCGGGCTATGGCTACACCTTC

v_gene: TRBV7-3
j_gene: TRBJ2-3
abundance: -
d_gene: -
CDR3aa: CASSSPTNTDTQYF
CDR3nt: TGTGCCAGCAGCTCCCCGACCAACACAGATACGCAGTATTTT

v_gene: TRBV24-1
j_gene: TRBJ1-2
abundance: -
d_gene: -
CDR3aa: CATSDYKTNYGYTF
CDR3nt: TGTGCCACCAGTGACTACAAAACTAACTATGGCTACACCTTC

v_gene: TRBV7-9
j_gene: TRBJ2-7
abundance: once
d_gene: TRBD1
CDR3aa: CASSPTGSPEQYF
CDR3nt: TGTGCCAGCAGCCCGACAGGGAGCCCCGAGCAGTACTTC

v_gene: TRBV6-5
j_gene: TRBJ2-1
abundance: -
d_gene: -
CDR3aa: CASSYSPRGYNEQFF
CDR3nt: TGTGCCAGCAGTTACTCCCCCAGGGGATACAATGAGCAGTTCTTC

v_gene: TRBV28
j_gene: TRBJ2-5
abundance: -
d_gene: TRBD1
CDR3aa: CASSFFPPLGQGARGQETQYF
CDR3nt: TGTGCCAGCAGTTTTTTTCCCCCTCTTGGACAGGGGGCGCGGGGACAAGAGACCCAGTACTTC

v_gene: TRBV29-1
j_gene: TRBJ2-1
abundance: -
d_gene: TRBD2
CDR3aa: CSVDASGGGEFF
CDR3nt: TGCAGCGTTGATGCTAGCGGGGGCGGTGAGTTCTTC

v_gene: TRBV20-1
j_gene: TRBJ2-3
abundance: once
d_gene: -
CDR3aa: CSAGVPGPDTQYF
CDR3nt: TGCAGTGCAGGGGTACCCGGGCCAGATACGCAGTATTTT

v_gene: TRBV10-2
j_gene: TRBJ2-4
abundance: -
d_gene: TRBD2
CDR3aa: CASREMGLAVWEQYF
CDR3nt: TGCGCCAGCAGGGAGATGGGACTAGCGGTTTGGGAGCAGTACTTC

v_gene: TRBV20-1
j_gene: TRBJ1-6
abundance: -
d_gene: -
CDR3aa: CSASGPGNSPLHF
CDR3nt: TGCAGTGCTAGTGGACCGGGTAATTCACCCCTCCACTTT

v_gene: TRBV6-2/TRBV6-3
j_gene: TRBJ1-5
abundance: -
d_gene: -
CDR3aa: CASWEGWPEQPQHF
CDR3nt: TGTGCCAGTTGGGAGGGTTGGCCTGAGCAGCCCCAGCATTTT

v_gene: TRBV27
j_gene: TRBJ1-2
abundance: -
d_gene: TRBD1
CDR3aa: CASRYGQGASGYTF
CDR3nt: TGTGCCAGCAGATACGGACAGGGGGCTTCTGGCTACACCTTC

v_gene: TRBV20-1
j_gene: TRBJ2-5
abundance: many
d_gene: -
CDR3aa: CSASFSDWQETQYF
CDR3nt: TGCAGTGCTAGTTTCAGCGATTGGCAAGAGACCCAGTACTTC

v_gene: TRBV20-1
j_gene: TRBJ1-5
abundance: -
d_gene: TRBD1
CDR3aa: CSARAGTEQPQHF
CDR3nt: TGCAGTGCTAGAGCCGGGACAGAACAGCCCCAGCATTTT

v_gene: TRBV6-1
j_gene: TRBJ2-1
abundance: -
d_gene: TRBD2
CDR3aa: CASTTSGGANEQFF
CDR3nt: TGTGCCAGCACTACTAGCGGGGGGGCCAATGAGCAGTTCTTC

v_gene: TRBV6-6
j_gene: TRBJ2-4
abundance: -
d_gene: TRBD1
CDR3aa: CASSSTLTGGNGNIQYF
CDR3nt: TGTGCCAGCAGTTCCACCCTAACAGGGGGGAACGGAAACATTCAGTACTTC

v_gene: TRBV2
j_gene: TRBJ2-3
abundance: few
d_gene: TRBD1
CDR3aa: CASSPTGQGAYTQYF
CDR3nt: TGTGCCAGCAGCCCCACAGGACAGGGGGCGTATACGCAGTATTTT

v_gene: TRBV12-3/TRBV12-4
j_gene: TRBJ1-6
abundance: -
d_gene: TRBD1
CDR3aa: CASRTGNSYNSPLHF
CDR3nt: TGTGCCAGCAGGACAGGGAACTCCTATAATTCACCCCTCCACTTT

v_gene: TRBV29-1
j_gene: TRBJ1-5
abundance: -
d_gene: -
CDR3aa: CSIQVGARGNNQPQHF
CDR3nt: TGCAGCATCCAGGTGGGGGCACGGGGGAACAATCAGCCCCAGCATTTT

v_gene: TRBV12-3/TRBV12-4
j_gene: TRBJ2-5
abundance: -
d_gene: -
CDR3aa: CASSPGGGADQETQYF
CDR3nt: TGTGCCAGCAGCCCAGGGGGGGGGGCTGACCAAGAGACCCAGTACTTC

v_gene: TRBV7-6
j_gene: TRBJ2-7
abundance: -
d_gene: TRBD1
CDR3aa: CASSSTRQGREQYF
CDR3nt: TGTGCCAGCAGCTCTACACGACAGGGACGCGAGCAGTACTTC

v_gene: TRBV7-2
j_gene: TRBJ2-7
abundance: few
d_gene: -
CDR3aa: CASSLLSGGHEQYF
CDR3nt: TGTGCCAGCAGCTTATTATCAGGAGGCCACGAGCAGTACTTC

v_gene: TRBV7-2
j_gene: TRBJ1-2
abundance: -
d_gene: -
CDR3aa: CASSLAARGIGYTF
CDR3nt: TGTGCCAGCAGCTTAGCGGCAAGGGGCATTGGCTACACCTTC

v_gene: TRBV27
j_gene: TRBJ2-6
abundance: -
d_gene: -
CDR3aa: CASSLRDVTRSGANVLTF
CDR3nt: TGTGCCAGCAGTTTACGGGACGTAACGAGGTCTGGGGCCAACGTCCTGACTTTC

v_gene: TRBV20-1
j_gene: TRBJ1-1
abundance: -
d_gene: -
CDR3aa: CSARRGDVPSNTEAFF
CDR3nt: TGCAGTGCTAGAAGGGGGGATGTGCCCTCGAACACTGAAGCTTTCTTT

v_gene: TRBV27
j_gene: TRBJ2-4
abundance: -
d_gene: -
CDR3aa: CASRGVRNIQYF
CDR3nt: TGTGCCAGCAGGGGGGTGAGGAACATTCAGTACTTC

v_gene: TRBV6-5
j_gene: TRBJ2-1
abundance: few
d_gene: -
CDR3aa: CATLQSGPYNEQFF
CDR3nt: TGTGCCACCTTGCAATCAGGCCCCTACAATGAGCAGTTCTTC

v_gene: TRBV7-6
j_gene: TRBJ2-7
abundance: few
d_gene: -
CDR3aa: CASSPGGDSYEQYF
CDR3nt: TGTGCCAGCAGCCCGGGGGGCGATTCCTACGAGCAGTACTTC

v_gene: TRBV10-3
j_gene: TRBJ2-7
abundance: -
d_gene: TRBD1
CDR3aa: CAIATPGDRLTYEQYF
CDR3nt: TGTGCCATCGCAACGCCTGGGGACAGGTTAACCTACGAGCAGTACTTC

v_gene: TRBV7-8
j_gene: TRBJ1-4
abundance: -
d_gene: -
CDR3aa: CASTKGIGWGREKLFF
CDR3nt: TGTGCCAGCACCAAGGGAATCGGGTGGGGCCGGGAAAAACTGTTTTTT

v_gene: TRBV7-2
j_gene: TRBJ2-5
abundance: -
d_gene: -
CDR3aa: CASSLRGGVKETQYF
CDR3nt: TGTGCCAGCAGCTTAAGAGGAGGGGTCAAAGAGACCCAGTACTTC

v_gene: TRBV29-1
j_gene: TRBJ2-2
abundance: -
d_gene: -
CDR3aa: CSVTLGEGDTGELFF
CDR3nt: TGCAGCGTTACACTAGGGGAAGGGGACACCGGGGAGCTGTTTTTT

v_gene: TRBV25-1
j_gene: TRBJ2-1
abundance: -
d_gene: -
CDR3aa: CASSEVVLSYNEQFF
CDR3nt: TGTGCCAGCAGTGAGGTGGTTCTCTCCTACAATGAGCAGTTCTTC

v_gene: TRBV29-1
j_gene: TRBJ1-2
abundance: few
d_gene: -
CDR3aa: CSVEASGARGYGYTF
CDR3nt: TGCAGCGTTGAAGCATCGGGGGCGCGGGGCTATGGCTACACCTTC

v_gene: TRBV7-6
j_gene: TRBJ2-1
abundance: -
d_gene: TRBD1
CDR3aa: CASSRVAGQGTNEQFF
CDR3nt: TGTGCCAGCAGCCGAGTCGCGGGACAGGGGACCAATGAGCAGTTCTTC

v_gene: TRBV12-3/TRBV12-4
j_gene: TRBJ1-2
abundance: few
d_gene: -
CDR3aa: CASRETTGPKSGYTF
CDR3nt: TGTGCCAGCAGGGAAACTACAGGGCCCAAAAGTGGCTACACCTTC

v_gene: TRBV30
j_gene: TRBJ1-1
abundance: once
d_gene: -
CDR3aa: CVWSPGSRGAVEAFF
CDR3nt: TGTGTCTGGAGTCCCGGATCAAGGGGCGCGGTTGAAGCTTTCTTT

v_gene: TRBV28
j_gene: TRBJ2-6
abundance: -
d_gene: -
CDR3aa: CASSLLIYSGANVLTF
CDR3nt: TGTGCCAGCAGTTTATTAATCTACAGTGGGGCCAACGTCCTGACTTTC

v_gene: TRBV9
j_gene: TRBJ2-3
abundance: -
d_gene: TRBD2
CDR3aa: CASSASGGGLAGLTTFSDTQYF
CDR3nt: TGTGCCAGCAGCGCCTCCGGGGGGGGACTAGCGGGGCTGACCACCTTCTCAGATACGCAGTATTTT

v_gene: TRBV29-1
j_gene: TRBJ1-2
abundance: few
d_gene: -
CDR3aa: CSAGLNYGYTF
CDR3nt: TGCAGCGCAGGGCTCAACTATGGCTACACCTTC

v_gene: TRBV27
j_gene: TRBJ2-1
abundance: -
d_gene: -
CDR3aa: CASSFRRSNEQFF
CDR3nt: TGTGCCAGCAGTTTTCGGCGATCCAATGAGCAGTTCTTC

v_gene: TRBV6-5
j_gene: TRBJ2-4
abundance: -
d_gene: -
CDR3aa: CASSSAGADGKNIQYF
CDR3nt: TGTGCCAGCAGTTCCGCCGGGGCAGACGGCAAAAACATTCAGTACTTC

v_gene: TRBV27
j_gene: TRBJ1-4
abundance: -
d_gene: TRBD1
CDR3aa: CASSTAWDRDEKLFF
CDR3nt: TGTGCCAGCAGTACGGCGTGGGACAGGGATGAAAAACTGTTTTTT